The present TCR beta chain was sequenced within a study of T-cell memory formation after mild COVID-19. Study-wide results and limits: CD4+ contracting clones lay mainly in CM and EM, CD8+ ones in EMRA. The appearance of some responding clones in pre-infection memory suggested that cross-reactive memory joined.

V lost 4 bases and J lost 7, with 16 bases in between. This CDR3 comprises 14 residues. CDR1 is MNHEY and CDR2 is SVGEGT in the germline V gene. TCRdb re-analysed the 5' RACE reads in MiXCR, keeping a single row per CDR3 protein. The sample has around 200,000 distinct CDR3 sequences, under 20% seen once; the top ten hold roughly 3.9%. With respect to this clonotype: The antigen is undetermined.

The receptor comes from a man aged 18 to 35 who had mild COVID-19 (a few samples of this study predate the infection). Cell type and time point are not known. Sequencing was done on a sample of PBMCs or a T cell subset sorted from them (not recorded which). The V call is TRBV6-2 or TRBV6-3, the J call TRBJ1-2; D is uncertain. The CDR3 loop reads CASSFQGPLTGYTF. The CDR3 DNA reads TGTGCCAGCAGTTTCCAAGGACCACTCACTGGCTACACCTTC.